The 23 T cell receptor beta chains below come from one sample, sequenced in a study of response to subunit inactivated influenza vaccine. TCRdb re-called the RT-PCR reads with MiXCR, one entry per CDR3 protein. The sample holds 430,000 or so distinct CDR3 sequences, approximately 10% seen once. Sequences were derived from PBMCs from blood, sampled more than 35 days after vaccination. These TCRs come from a man aged 50-59 years who received an inactivated influenza vaccine.

This clonotype was seen only a few times. The chain recombines TRBV10-3 with TRBJ2-7; 7 bases are shared with TRBD1. V lost 4 bases and J lost 0; bases outside the gene matches: 12. The germline gives CDR1 ENHRY, CDR2 SYGVKD. This CDR3 has 17 amino acids. The CDR3 reads CAISAREIGQDSYEQYF. CDR3 in DNA: TGTGCCATCAGTGCGCGTGAAATAGGACAGGACTCCTACGAGCAGTACTTC.

This clonotype was observed a few times. J is TRBJ2-2 and V is TRBV9; TRBD1 agrees at 10 bases. The germline V gene has CDR1 SGDLS and CDR2 YYNGEE. After removal of 3 bases from V and 5 bases from J, the junction contained 7 bases not matched to a gene. This CDR3 region has 16 residues. CDR3 loop: CASSGTDRGRTGELFF. CDR3 coding DNA: TGTGCCAGCAGCGGGACGGACAGGGGGAGGACCGGGGAGCTGTTTTTT.

The sample holds a few counts of this clonotype. The chain is built from TRBV29-1 and TRBJ2-5; D possibly corresponds to TRBD1 (5 bases). This CDR3 spans 12 amino acids. Trimming took off 6 bases at V and 2 bases at J, with 10 bases between the two ends. Germline CDR1 reads SQVTM; CDR2 reads ANQGSEA. This CDR3 reads CSVARQQETQYF. The CDR3 nucleotides read TGCAGCGTCGCCCGACAGCAAGAGACCCAGTACTTC.

In this sample, this clonotype turned up a few times. This chain links TRBV11-2 with TRBJ1-2, with a tentative D call TRBD1 (5 bases). The CDR3 covers 18 residues. The V gene lost 1 base and the J gene lost 2 bases, with 20 bases spanning the gap. Germline loops: CDR1 SGHAT, CDR2 FQNNGV. The CDR3 DNA is TGTGCCAGCAGCTTAGTGACACCACTGGCCGGGACGAACTATGGCTACACCTTC. The encoded protein is CASSLVTPLAGTNYGYTF.

The chain links TRBV3-1 to TRBJ2-7; D is uncertain. In germline, CDR1 is LGHDT, CDR2 YNNKEL (reference sequence). The length of the CDR3 is 16 residues. Trimming removed 0 bases from V and 1 base from J, with 13 bases in between. In DNA, the CDR3 is TGTGCCAGCAGCCAAGAGTTGAAGGGTATTTCCTACGAGCAGTACTTC. Residues: CASSQELKGISYEQYF.

This clonotype was counted between two and nine times. The chain has TRBV7-2 and TRBJ2-7; D is perhaps TRBD1 (5 bases). V was cut by 5 bases and J by 6 bases, with 20 bases left in between. CDR3 length: 15 residues. Per the germline V gene, CDR1 is SGHTA and CDR2 is FQGNSA. CDR3 nucleotides: TGTGCCAGCAGCCCCGGCAGGGTCAGCCAGGGCGAGCAGTACTTC. Its translation: CASSPGRVSQGEQYF. The full variable domain, its missing parts supplied by reference TRBV7-2 and TRBJ2-7, is GAGVSQSPSNKVTEKGKDVELRCDPISGHTALYWYRQSLGQGLEFLIYFQGNSAPDKSGLPSDRFSAERTGGSVSTLTIQRTQQEDSAVYLCASSPGRVSQGEQYFGPGTRLTVT.

This clonotype was seen repeatedly, ten times or more. This chain connects TRBV24-1 to TRBJ2-1; the D gene is possibly TRBD2 (5 bases). The CDR3 is 13 residues long. Germline CDR1 reads KGHDR; CDR2 reads SFDVKD. V was clipped by 6 bases and J by 9 bases, with 14 bases between them. The DNA for the CDR3 is TGTGCCACCAGTAGGGCTGGAGGAATTGAGCAGTTCTTC. It translates to CATSRAGGIEQFF.

This clonotype came up a few times. The chain is built from TRBV12-3 or TRBV12-4 and TRBJ1-4; D may be TRBD1 (5 bases). The germline V and J ends were trimmed by 5 bases and 5 bases, with 12 bases remaining between them. The CDR3 has 14 amino acids. CDR3 region: CASSRQRMNEKLFF. The CDR3 DNA reads as TGTGCCAGCAGTCGACAGAGAATGAATGAAAAACTGTTTTTT.

The chain links TRBV6-1 to TRBJ2-7; D remains unclear. V dropped 6 bases and J dropped 2 bases, with 14 bases sitting between them. The CDR3 totals 14 residues. Germline assignment: CDR1 MNHNS and CDR2 SASEGT. The CDR3 region has the DNA TGTGCCAGCAGCCTTAGGCGCCAGGCCTACGAGCAGTACTTC. Its translation is CASSLRRQAYEQYF.

This clonotype showed up just a few times. This sequence joins TRBV20-1 and TRBJ2-1; 8 bases align to TRBD2. The CDR3 totals 14 residues. V lost 5 bases to trimming and J lost 0 bases; unmatched junction nucleotides: 3. Per the germline V gene, CDR1 is DFQATT and CDR2 is SNEGSKA (reference sequence). The CDR3 reads CSALSGSSYNEQFF. The CDR3 nucleotides read TGCAGTGCTTTAAGCGGGAGCTCCTACAATGAGCAGTTCTTC.

This clonotype was recorded at least ten times. This rearrangement joins TRBV7-9 to TRBJ1-4, with D uncertain. Trimming removed 11 bases at V and 7 bases at J, with 8 bases between. CDR1 and CDR2 from the germline V gene are SEHNR and FQNEAQ (reference sequence). This CDR3 has 10 residues. The CDR3: CAYGGEKLFF. DNA for the CDR3: TGTGCCTATGGAGGTGAAAAACTGTTTTTT.

The chain links TRBV5-1 to TRBJ1-5; 9 bases agree with TRBD1. CDR3 length: 14 amino acids. J lost 7 bases, V lost 0 bases, and 2 bases had no gene match. Germline V gene data show CDR1 as SGHRS and CDR2 as YFSETQ. The CDR3 protein is CASSLVTGGQPQHF. In nucleotides, the CDR3 is TGCGCCAGCAGCTTGGTAACAGGGGGCCAGCCCCAGCATTTT.

The sample holds a few counts of this clonotype. V gene TRBV11-2 combines with J gene TRBJ1-6, with D possibly being TRBD1 (5 bases). V was trimmed by 0 bases and J by 9 bases, leaving 21 bases between them. The CDR3 is 18 residues long. Germline assignment: CDR1 SGHAT and CDR2 FQNNGV. CDR3 DNA sequence: TGTGCCAGCAGCTTAGATCTTTTCGTCTCCAGGGTGATTTCACCCCTCCACTTT. This gives the protein CASSLDLFVSRVISPLHF.

The chain employs TRBV7-8 and TRBJ2-7; tentatively, D is TRBD1 or TRBD2 (5 bases each). With 5 bases removed from V and 2 bases from J, the gap between germline ends came to 19 bases. CDR3 length equals 16 residues. Germline values: CDR1 SGHVS, CDR2 FQNEAQ. The CDR3 bases are TGTGCCAGCAGCCCCATCGGGGCCATAATCCCCTACGAGCAGTACTTC. Its translation is CASSPIGAIIPYEQYF.

The table lists this clonotype with many counts. The CDR3 loop is CASSLDGSPVGELFF. The CDR3 DNA is TGTGCCAGCAGCTTAGACGGCTCCCCTGTCGGGGAGCTGTTTTTT. The chain is built from TRBV7-9 and TRBJ2-2, with D unresolved. Between the trimmed V and J ends, which lost 1 base and 7 bases, there was a span of 13 bases. Germline CDR1 reads SEHNR; CDR2 reads FQNEAQ (reference sequence). The CDR3 totals 15 residues.

J is TRBJ2-7 and V is TRBV20-1; 9 positions agree with TRBD1. The CDR3 runs 14 residues. V lost 3 bases, J lost 4 bases, and 7 bases stayed unmatched. Germline V CDR1 and CDR2: DFQATT, SNEGSKA (reference sequence). CDR3 bases: TGCAGTGCTAGCTGGACAGGGGCAAAATACGAGCAGTACTTC. Translating gives CSASWTGAKYEQYF.

This clonotype appeared many times. The gene calls are TRBV5-4 and TRBJ2-1, with a tentative D call TRBD2 (5 bases). Germline V lookup: CDR1 SGHNT, CDR2 YYREEE (reference sequence). The CDR3 runs to 13 residues. With 4 bases removed from V and 15 bases from J, the gap between germline ends came to 20 bases. The CDR3 spells CASSPRFLGELFF. The CDR3 DNA reads TGTGCCAGCAGCCCCCGTTTTCTCGGGGAGTTGTTCTTC. The full variable domain, in which reference TRBV5-4 and TRBJ2-1 provide the parts outside the CDR3, is ETGVTQSPTHLIKTRGQQVTLRCSSQSGHNTVSWYQQALGQGPQFIFQYYREEENGRGNFPPRFSGLQFPNYSSELNVNALELDDSALYLCASSPRFLGELFFGPGTRLTVL.

This clonotype was observed a few times. The rearrangement joins TRBV27 to TRBJ2-1, with 11 bases identical to TRBD2. Germline V gene sequence: CDR1 MNHEY, CDR2 SMNVEV (reference sequence). CDR3 size: 16 residues. J lost 9 bases, V lost 1 base, and 8 bases had no gene match. The CDR3 here is CASSLLSSGGSGEQFF. DNA for the CDR3: TGTGCCAGCAGTTTATTATCTAGCGGGGGGTCCGGTGAGCAGTTCTTC.

This clonotype was found a few times. This sequence joins TRBV7-3 and TRBJ2-3; the D gene is possibly TRBD2 (6 bases). Trimming stripped 5 bases from V and 2 bases from J, with 17 bases between. CDR3 length: 16 amino acids. Germline loops: CDR1 SGHTA, CDR2 FQGTGA. CDR3 bases: TGTGCCAGCAGCCCCTCTCCTAGCGCAAACACAGATACGCAGTATTTT. Its protein product is CASSPSPSANTDTQYF.

This clonotype was seen repeatedly, ten times or more. The chain carries TRBV12-3 or TRBV12-4 and TRBJ2-3; 9 bases fit TRBD1. The CDR3 is made up of 13 amino acids. V gave up 1 base and J gave up 14 bases; unmatched junction bases: 7. The CDR3, as DNA: TGTGCCAGCAGTTTAGGCCCGGGACAGGGCCCGTATTTT. Its protein product is CASSLGPGQGPYF.

The genes are TRBV11-2 and TRBJ2-1; TRBD2 matches 9 bases. The CDR3 contains 20 residues. V lost 2 bases to trimming and J lost 0 bases; unmatched junction nucleotides: 14. Germline assignment: CDR1 SGHAT and CDR2 FQNNGV. CDR3 region: CASSLPRGLASASSYNEQFF. The CDR3 DNA reads as TGTGCCAGCAGCTTACCAAGGGGACTAGCATCCGCGAGCTCCTACAATGAGCAGTTCTTC.

This clonotype showed up just a few times. J is TRBJ2-7 and V is TRBV7-9, with D perhaps matching TRBD1 or TRBD2 (6 bases each). The CDR3 runs 15 residues. Trimming cost V 5 bases and J 3 bases, with 17 bases left between them. Germline V gene sequence: CDR1 SEHNR, CDR2 FQNEAQ (reference sequence). The CDR3 reads CASSPHPRGDYEQYF. In DNA, the CDR3 is TGTGCCAGCAGCCCGCACCCGAGGGGGGACTACGAGCAGTACTTC.

This clonotype was counted ten times or more. This chain links TRBV12-3 or TRBV12-4 with TRBJ1-2; 8 nucleotides line up with TRBD1. This CDR3 has 13 amino acids. V lost 3 bases to trimming and J lost 6 bases; unmatched junction nucleotides: 3. Here the CDR3 reads CASSFEDRDGYTF. The CDR3, as DNA: TGTGCCAGCAGTTTTGAGGACAGGGATGGCTACACCTTC.